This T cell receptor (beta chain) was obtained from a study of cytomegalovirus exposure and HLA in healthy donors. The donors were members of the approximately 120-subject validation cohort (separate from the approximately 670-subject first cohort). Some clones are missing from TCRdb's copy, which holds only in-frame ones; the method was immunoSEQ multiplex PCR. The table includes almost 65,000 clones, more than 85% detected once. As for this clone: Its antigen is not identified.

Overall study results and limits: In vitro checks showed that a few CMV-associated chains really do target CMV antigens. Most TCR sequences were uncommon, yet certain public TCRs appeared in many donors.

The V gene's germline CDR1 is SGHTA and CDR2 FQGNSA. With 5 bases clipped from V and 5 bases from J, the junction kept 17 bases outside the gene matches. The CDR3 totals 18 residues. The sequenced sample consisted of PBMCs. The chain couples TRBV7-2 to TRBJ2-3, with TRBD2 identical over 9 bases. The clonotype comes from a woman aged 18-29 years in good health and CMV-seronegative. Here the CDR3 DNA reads TGTGCCAGCAGCGTTAGCGGGAGAAAGAGGGCAGTCAAAGATACGCAGTATTTT. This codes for CASSVSGRKRAVKDTQYF. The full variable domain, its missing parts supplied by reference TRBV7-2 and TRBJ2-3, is GAGVSQSPSNKVTEKGKDVELRCDPISGHTALYWYRQSLGQGLEFLIYFQGNSAPDKSGLPSDRFSAERTGGSVSTLTIQRTQQEDSAVYLCASSVSGRKRAVKDTQYFGPGTRLTVL.